This is a list of T cell receptor beta chains from one sample in a study of T cell repertoires in ileal Crohn's disease. TCRdb's table, derived via immunoSEQ multiplex PCR, lists solely in-frame clones and lacks some. Of 15,000 or so clones in the sample, more than 85% were seen once. Material: ileal tissue. These TCRs come from an adult with Crohn's disease. Each CDR3 is given with its conserved first and last residue. The D gene is left open where the match is weak. Size tells how often a clone was seen (once, few, many) or the class of an expanded clone, and some rows leave it out.

TRBV4-3,-,16,-,TRBJ1-6,CASSQDPGGEESPLHF,TGCGCCAGCAGCCAAGATCCGGGGGGCGAGGAATCACCCCTCCACTTT
TRBV27,-,14,-,TRBJ1-5,CASSFRGSNQPQHF,TGTGCCAGCAGTTTCAGGGGTAGTAATCAGCCCCAGCATTTT
TRBV5-6,TRBD2,16,-,TRBJ2-5,CASSLWGEGPQETQYF,TGTGCCAGCAGCTTGTGGGGGGAGGGCCCACAAGAGACCCAGTACTTC
TRBV23-1,-,16,-,TRBJ2-2,CASSQSHRPPTGELFF,TGCGCCAGCAGTCAATCCCACAGGCCCCCCACCGGGGAGCTGTTTTTT
TRBV7-9,TRBD1,14,-,TRBJ1-1,CASSLADDSRGAFF,TGTGCCAGCAGCTTAGCGGACGATAGCAGGGGGGCTTTCTTT
TRBV2,-,13,-,TRBJ1-2,CASSEGRDYGYTF,TGTGCCAGCAGTGAAGGCAGGGACTATGGCTACACCTTC
TRBV5-1,TRBD1,15,-,TRBJ2-2,CASSFGTENTGELFF,TGCGCCAGCAGCTTTGGGACAGAAAACACCGGGGAGCTGTTTTTT
TRBV25-1,-,12,-,TRBJ2-7,CASSDTYYEQYF,TGTGCCAGCAGTGATACTTACTACGAGCAGTACTTC
TRBV7-2,TRBD2,18,once,TRBJ2-4,CASSPQVASGGAKALQYF,TGTGCCAGCAGCCCGCAAGTTGCTAGCGGGGGGGCCAAAGCCCTTCAGTACTTC
TRBV7-6,TRBD2,15,-,TRBJ2-1,CASTYSRGGRNEQFF,TGTGCCAGCACCTACTCCCGGGGGGGCCGGAATGAGCAGTTCTTC
TRBV5-4,TRBD2,16,-,TRBJ2-1,CASSLSPGLAYNEQFF,TGTGCCAGCAGCTTGTCCCCGGGACTAGCGTACAATGAGCAGTTCTTC
TRBV7-3,-,13,-,TRBJ1-1,CASSLMTQSEAFF,TGTGCCAGCAGCCTTATGACTCAATCTGAAGCTTTCTTT
TRBV4-3,TRBD1,15,-,TRBJ1-2,CASSDGTVPNYGYTF,TGCGCCAGCAGCGACGGGACAGTCCCTAACTATGGCTACACCTTC
TRBV6-5,TRBD1,14,-,TRBJ1-2,CASSPDRGPSGYTF,TGTGCCAGCAGCCCAGACAGGGGGCCTTCTGGCTACACCTTC
TRBV29-1,TRBD1,13,-,TRBJ2-7,CSVDGTGVGEQYF,TGCAGCGTTGATGGGACAGGAGTAGGAGAGCAGTACTTC
TRBV2,-,15,-,TRBJ2-2,CASSEGGVRTGELFF,TGTGCCAGCAGTGAAGGGGGGGTCCGCACCGGGGAGCTGTTTTTT
TRBV27,TRBD1,13,once,TRBJ1-1,CAAGTGAYTEAFF,TGTGCCGCCGGGACAGGGGCGTACACTGAAGCTTTCTTT
TRBV7-2,-,15,-,TRBJ1-2,CASSRREGDNYGYTF,TGTGCCAGCAGCCGCAGAGAGGGGGATAACTATGGCTACACCTTC
TRBV2,-,14,once,TRBJ1-1,CASMKESLNTEAFF,TGTGCCAGCATGAAGGAGTCCCTGAACACTGAAGCTTTCTTT
TRBV9,TRBD2,15,-,TRBJ2-1,CASSVPASGGSEQFF,TGTGCCAGCAGCGTACCGGCTAGCGGGGGTAGTGAGCAGTTCTTC
TRBV7-9,-,13,-,TRBJ1-2,CASSLSGAHGYTF,TGTGCCAGCAGCTTATCAGGGGCGCATGGCTACACCTTC
TRBV6-5,TRBD1,15,-,TRBJ1-2,CASSYSPQGAVGYTF,TGTGCCAGCAGTTACTCGCCCCAGGGGGCGGTAGGCTACACCTTC
TRBV2,-,15,-,TRBJ2-7,CASSELEGYSYEQYF,TGTGCCAGCAGTGAATTGGAGGGGTATTCCTACGAGCAGTACTTC